Below, one T cell receptor beta chain is given with its context. The record originates from a study of PD-L1 blockade in urothelial cancer. Profiling relied on immunoSEQ multiplex PCR, and the TCRdb table lists in-frame clones only, not all of them. The repertoire has tens of thousands of clones, about 86% of them found once; the top ten carry roughly 2.9%. This clonotype originated in a man in his fifties with urothelial cancer. The source material was PBMCs, sampled around atezolizumab (anti-PD-L1) treatment.

CDR3 loop: CASSPGQGLSSYEQYF. The CDR3 nucleotides read TGTGCCAGCAGCCCGGGACAGGGCCTAAGCTCCTACGAGCAGTACTTC. The chain is built from TRBV7-9 and TRBJ2-7, with TRBD1 identical over 9 bases. CDR1 is SEHNR, CDR2 FQNEAQ, per germline (reference sequence). The CDR3 sequence is 16 residues long. J gave up 0 bases and V 5 bases, and 8 bases lay outside the gene matches.